A single sample is the source of the 21 T cell receptor beta chains below, sequenced in a study of OX40 agonist ivuxolimab in advanced cancers. The table came from immunoSEQ multiplex PCR; TCRdb's copy has only in-frame clones and leaves some out. The sample yields tens of thousands of clones, roughly 89% seen once. The material was CD4+ or CD8+ T cells sorted from blood, obtained in a trial of the OX40 agonist ivuxolimab. These receptors were collected from an adult with an advanced solid tumor such as melanoma, head and neck, liver or kidney cancer.

The chain uses TRBV27 and TRBJ1-2, with D maybe TRBD1 (6 bases). The germline V gene has CDR1 MNHEY and CDR2 SMNVEV (reference sequence). Trimming pared 4 bases from V and 8 bases from J, leaving 17 bases between. This CDR3 has 14 amino acids. For the CDR3, the DNA is TGTGCCAGCAGTTCAAGGGCAGGGGTATTCGGCTACACCTTC. It encodes CASSSRAGVFGYTF.

J is TRBJ1-1 and V is TRBV20-1; D is possibly TRBD1 (5 bases). Trimming removed 6 bases from V and 8 bases from J, with 13 bases in between. CDR1 and CDR2 from the germline V gene are DFQATT and SNEGSKA (reference sequence). The CDR3 has 11 amino acids. This chain's CDR3 is CSARDAGEAFF. The CDR3, as DNA: TGCAGTGCCAGGGACGCGGGGGAAGCTTTCTTT.

V is TRBV7-9 and J is TRBJ1-2; no definite D call. The CDR3 totals 14 residues. Per germline, CDR1 SEHNR and CDR2 FQNEAQ (reference sequence). V shed 3 bases and J shed 0 bases, with 8 bases lying between them. CDR3 region: CASSLFGANYGYTF. CDR3 in DNA: TGTGCCAGCAGCTTGTTCGGAGCTAACTATGGCTACACCTTC.

The genes are TRBV6-4 and TRBJ2-4; D unresolved. Trimming left V 6 bases short and J 4 bases short, with 13 bases between. The CDR3 extends over 14 amino acids. CDR1 MRHNA and CDR2 SNTAGT come from the germline V gene. CDR3 residues: CASRLRRQKNIQYF. The CDR3 DNA follows: TGTGCCAGCAGGCTAAGAAGACAAAAAAACATTCAGTACTTC.

This sequence joins TRBV2 and TRBJ1-2, with D perhaps matching TRBD1 (6 bases). CDR1 is SNHLY, CDR2 FYNNEI, per germline. Trimming took off 3 bases at V and 5 bases at J, with 34 bases between the two ends. There are 21 residues in the CDR3. The CDR3 DNA reads as TGTGCCAGCAGTGACGACCCGTTCTGGGGGCGCGGGATGAGCTGGGCTTATGGCTACACCTTC. The encoded protein is CASSDDPFWGRGMSWAYGYTF.

V and J are TRBV10-3 and TRBJ2-5; 8 bases match TRBD1. With V trimmed by 6 bases and J by 2 bases, 5 bases remained unmatched. Germline V CDR1 and CDR2: ENHRY, SYGVKD. CDR3 size: 14 residues. The CDR3 is CAIRKDRAQETQYF. Here the CDR3 DNA reads TGTGCCATCAGGAAGGACAGGGCACAAGAGACCCAGTACTTC.

The rearrangement joins TRBV10-3 to TRBJ2-3; D is ambiguous. Trimming stripped 5 bases from V and 0 bases from J, with 18 bases between. Germline V gene sequence: CDR1 ENHRY, CDR2 SYGVKD. The CDR3 has 17 amino acids. The CDR3 spells CAISSSILGPSTDTQYF. In DNA form, the CDR3 reads TGTGCCATCAGTTCCTCGATCCTTGGACCTAGCACAGATACGCAGTATTTT.

This clone has a handful of counts. The rearrangement uses TRBV5-1 and TRBJ2-7; 7 bases match TRBD1. This CDR3 comprises 14 residues. The germline V gene has CDR1 SGHRS and CDR2 YFSETQ. V lost 4 bases to trimming and J lost 0 bases; unmatched junction nucleotides: 4. The CDR3, as DNA: TGCGCCAGCAGCATTAGACAGGGCTCCTACGAGCAGTACTTC. Its protein product is CASSIRQGSYEQYF.

V gene TRBV28 combines with J gene TRBJ1-5; D uncertain. Between the trimmed V and J ends, which lost 6 bases and 4 bases, there was a span of 7 bases. CDR3 length: 12 amino acids. In germline, CDR1 is MDHEN, CDR2 SYDVKM. CDR3 nucleotide sequence: TGTGCCAGCAGACCATCAAATCAGCCCCAGCATTTT. This encodes CASRPSNQPQHF.

In its sample, this clone was seen once. The chain couples TRBV18 to TRBJ1-5, with 8 bases aligning to TRBD1. CDR3 length equals 18 residues. CDR1 KGHSH and CDR2 LQKENI come from the germline V gene. Trimming removed 5 bases from V and 0 bases from J; junction bases left unmatched: 12. CDR3 residues: CASSKLRTGRDSNQPQHF. In DNA form, the CDR3 reads TGTGCCAGCTCAAAGTTAAGGACAGGGAGGGATAGCAATCAGCCCCAGCATTTT.

The chain combines TRBV19 with TRBJ1-5; D not certain. Deletions cut 3 bases from V and 3 bases from J, with 12 bases between. Germline CDR1 is LNHDA and CDR2 is SQIVND (reference sequence). CDR3 length: 15 amino acids. Written as DNA, the CDR3 is TGTGCCAGTAGTATCGGCCAACCGCTCAATCAGCCCCAGCATTTT. It is translated as CASSIGQPLNQPQHF.

This sequence joins TRBV29-1 and TRBJ1-1; no firm D call. Between the trimmed V and J ends, which lost 4 bases and 1 base, there was a span of 13 bases. The CDR3 has 14 residues. Germline V lookup: CDR1 SQVTM, CDR2 ANQGSEA. As DNA, the CDR3 is TGCAGCGTTGTAGATGGCAGGAGGAACACTGAAGCTTTCTTT. Encoded protein: CSVVDGRRNTEAFF. Full variable domain (remainder filled in from reference TRBV29-1 and TRBJ1-1): SAVISQKPSRDICQRGTSLTIQCQVDSQVTMMFWYRQQPGQSLTLIATANQGSEATYESGFVIDKFPISRPNLTFSTLTVSNMSPEDSSIYLCSVVDGRRNTEAFFGQGTRLTVV.

J is TRBJ2-7 and V is TRBV7-9; D not certain. This CDR3 region has 14 residues. Trimming cost V 5 bases and J 2 bases, with 13 bases left between them. CDR1 SEHNR and CDR2 FQNEAQ come from the germline V gene (reference sequence). The CDR3 DNA is TGTGCCAGCAGCCCGAGGACCCATACCTACGAGCAGTACTTC. Translation: CASSPRTHTYEQYF.

The chain has TRBV9 and TRBJ2-2; no reliable D call. The CDR3 has 14 amino acids. Germline values: CDR1 SGDLS, CDR2 YYNGEE. Between the trimmed V and J ends, which lost 0 bases and 7 bases, there was a span of 10 bases. The CDR3 sequence: CASSVEGSHGELFF. CDR3 nucleotides: TGTGCCAGCAGCGTAGAAGGGTCACACGGGGAGCTGTTTTTT.

This chain connects TRBV4-2 to TRBJ2-2, with D perhaps being TRBD1 or TRBD2 (6 bases each). Per germline, CDR1 LGHNA and CDR2 YNFKEQ. Trimming took off 5 bases at V and 2 bases at J, with 18 bases between the two ends. CDR3 length: 17 amino acids. DNA for the CDR3: TGTGCCAGCAGCTTATCGGGGGCGCGGGGCAACACCGGGGAGCTGTTTTTT. It specifies CASSLSGARGNTGELFF.

The chain uses TRBV28 and TRBJ2-3; TRBD2 matches 14 bases. V lost 5 bases and J lost 6; bases outside the gene matches: 7. The germline V gene has CDR1 MDHEN and CDR2 SYDVKM. CDR3 length: 16 amino acids. CDR3 sequence (DNA): TGTGCCAGCAGTATGACTAGCGGGAGGGCCTGGGATACGCAGTATTTT. It specifies CASSMTSGRAWDTQYF. The full variable domain, completed using reference TRBV28 and TRBJ2-3, is DVKVTQSSRYLVKRTGEKVFLECVQDMDHENMFWYRQDPGLGLRLIYFSYDVKMKEKGDIPEGYSVSREKKERFSLILESASTNQTSMYLCASSMTSGRAWDTQYFGPGTRLTVL.

The chain combines TRBV15 with TRBJ2-1; D unclear. Germline V gene lookup returns CDR1 LNHNV and CDR2 YYDKDF (reference sequence). Trimming removed 3 bases from V and 0 bases from J, with 12 bases in between. The CDR3 is made up of 16 amino acids. In nucleotides, the CDR3 is TGTGCCACCAGCAGCCGGGCTCCAGACTCCTACAATGAGCAGTTCTTC. Encoded protein: CATSSRAPDSYNEQFF.

The chain links TRBV6-5 to TRBJ2-5, with TRBD2 as a possible D gene (5 bases). This CDR3 contains 15 residues. V was pared by 6 bases and J by 4 bases, with 18 bases between. CDR1 is MNHEY, CDR2 SVGAGI, per germline. CDR3 amino acids: CASSPAGGEGETQYF. The CDR3 DNA reads as TGTGCCAGCAGCCCCGCGGGTGGCGAGGGAGAGACCCAGTACTTC.

The CDR3 DNA reads TGTGCCAGCAGCGTGGGACAGGGGGCTGGAAACACCATATATTTT. The encoded protein is CASSVGQGAGNTIYF. The gene calls are TRBV7-9 and TRBJ1-3, with 11 bases lining up with TRBD1. The CDR3 runs to 15 residues. Trimming removed 5 bases from V and 2 bases from J; junction bases left unmatched: 2. CDR1 and CDR2 (germline): SEHNR, FQNEAQ (reference sequence).

This chain uses TRBV23-1 with TRBJ2-7; 8 nucleotides line up with TRBD1. TRBV23-1 falls under the ORF class, with uncertain function. This CDR3 comprises 15 residues. V gave up 6 bases and J gave up 2 bases; unmatched junction bases: 9. CDR3 coding DNA: TGCGCCAGCAGGAACCGGGACAGGAGGCCCTACGAGCAGTACTTC. Protein sequence: CASRNRDRRPYEQYF.

The chain links TRBV19 to TRBJ2-3; 14 bases agree with TRBD2. With V trimmed by 5 bases and J by 3 bases, 7 bases remained unmatched. The length of the CDR3 is 17 residues. Germline loops: CDR1 LNHDA, CDR2 SQIVND (reference sequence). CDR3 DNA: TGTGCCAGTAGTCCCCGGGGACTAGCGGGAGTAACAGATACGCAGTATTTT. It translates to CASSPRGLAGVTDTQYF. Full variable domain (rest looked up from reference TRBV19 and TRBJ2-3): DGGITQSPKYLFRKEGQNVTLSCEQNLNHDAMYWYRQDPGQGLRLIYYSQIVNDFQKGDIAEGYSVSREKKESFPLTVTSAQKNPTAFYLCASSPRGLAGVTDTQYFGPGTRLTVL.